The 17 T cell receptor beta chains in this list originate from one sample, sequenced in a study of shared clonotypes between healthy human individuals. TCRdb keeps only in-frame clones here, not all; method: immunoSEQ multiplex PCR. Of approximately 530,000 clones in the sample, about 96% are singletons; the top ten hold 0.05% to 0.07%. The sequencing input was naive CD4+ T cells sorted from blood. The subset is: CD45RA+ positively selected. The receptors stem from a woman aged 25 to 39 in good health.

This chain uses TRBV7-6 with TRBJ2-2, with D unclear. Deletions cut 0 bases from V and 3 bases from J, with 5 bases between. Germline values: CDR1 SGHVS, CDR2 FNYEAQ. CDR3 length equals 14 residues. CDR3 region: CASSLALYTGELFF. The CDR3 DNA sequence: TGTGCCAGCAGCTTAGCCCTGTACACCGGGGAGCTGTTTTTT.

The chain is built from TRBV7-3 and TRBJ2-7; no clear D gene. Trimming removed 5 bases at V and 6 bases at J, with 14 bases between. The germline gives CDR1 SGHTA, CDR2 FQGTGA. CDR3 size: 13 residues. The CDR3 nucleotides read TGTGCCAGCAGCCCAGGTCGGTACGGCGAGCAGTACTTC. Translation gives CASSPGRYGEQYF.

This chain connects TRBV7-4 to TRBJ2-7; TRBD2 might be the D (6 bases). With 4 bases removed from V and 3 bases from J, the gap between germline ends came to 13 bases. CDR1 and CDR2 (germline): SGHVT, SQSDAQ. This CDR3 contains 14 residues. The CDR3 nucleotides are TGTGCCAGCAGCTCCGGACTACTCCTCTACGAGCAGTACTTC. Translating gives CASSSGLLLYEQYF. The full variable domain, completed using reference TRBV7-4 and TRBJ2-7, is GAGVSQSPRYKVAKRGRDVALRCDSISGHVTLYWYRQTLGQGSEVLTYSQSDAQRDKSGRPSGRFSAERPERSVSTLKIQRTEQGDSAVYLCASSSGLLLYEQYFGPGTRLTVT.

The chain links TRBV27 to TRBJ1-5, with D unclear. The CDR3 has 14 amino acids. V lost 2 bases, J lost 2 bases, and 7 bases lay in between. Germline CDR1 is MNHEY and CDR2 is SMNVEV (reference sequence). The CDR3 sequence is CASSLEKGNQPQHF. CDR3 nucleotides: TGTGCCAGCAGTTTAGAGAAGGGCAATCAGCCCCAGCATTTT.

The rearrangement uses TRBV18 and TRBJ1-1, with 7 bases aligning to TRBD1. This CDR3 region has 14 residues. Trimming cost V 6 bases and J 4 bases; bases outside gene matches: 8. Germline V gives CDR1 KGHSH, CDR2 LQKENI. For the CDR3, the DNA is TGTGCCAGCTCCCCCCCCAGGGGGGGCACTGAAGCTTTCTTT. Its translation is CASSPPRGGTEAFF.

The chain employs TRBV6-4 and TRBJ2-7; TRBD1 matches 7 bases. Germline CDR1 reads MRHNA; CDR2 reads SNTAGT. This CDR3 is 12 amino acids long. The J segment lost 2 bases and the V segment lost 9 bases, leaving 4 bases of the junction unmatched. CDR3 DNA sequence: TGTGCCAGTACAGGGGCGACCTACGAGCAGTACTTC. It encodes CASTGATYEQYF.

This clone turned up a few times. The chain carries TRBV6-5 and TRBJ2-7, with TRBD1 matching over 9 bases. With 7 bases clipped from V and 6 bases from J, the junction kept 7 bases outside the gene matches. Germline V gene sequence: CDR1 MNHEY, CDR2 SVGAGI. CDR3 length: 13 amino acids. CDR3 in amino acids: CASIGTGSSEQYF. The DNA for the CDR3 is TGTGCCAGCATTGGGACAGGGAGTTCCGAGCAGTACTTC.

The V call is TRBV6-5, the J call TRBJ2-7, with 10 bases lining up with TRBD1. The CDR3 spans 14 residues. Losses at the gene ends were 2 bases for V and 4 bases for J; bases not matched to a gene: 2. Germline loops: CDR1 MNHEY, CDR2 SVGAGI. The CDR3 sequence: CASSYLGQGYEQYF. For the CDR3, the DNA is TGTGCCAGCAGTTACCTGGGACAGGGGTACGAGCAGTACTTC.

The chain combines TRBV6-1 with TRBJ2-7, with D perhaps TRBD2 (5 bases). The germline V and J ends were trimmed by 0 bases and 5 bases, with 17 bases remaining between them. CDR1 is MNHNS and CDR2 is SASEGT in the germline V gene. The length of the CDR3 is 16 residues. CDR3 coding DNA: TGTGCCAGCAGTGAAGCTGGGCAGGTTGTGGGAGACGAGCAGTACTTC. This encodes CASSEAGQVVGDEQYF.

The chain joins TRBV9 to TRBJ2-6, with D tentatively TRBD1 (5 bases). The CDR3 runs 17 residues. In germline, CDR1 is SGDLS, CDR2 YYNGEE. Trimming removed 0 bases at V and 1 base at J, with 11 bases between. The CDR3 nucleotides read TGTGCCAGCAGCGTAGCTCAGGACACTTCTGGGGCCAACGTCCTGACTTTC. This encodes CASSVAQDTSGANVLTF.

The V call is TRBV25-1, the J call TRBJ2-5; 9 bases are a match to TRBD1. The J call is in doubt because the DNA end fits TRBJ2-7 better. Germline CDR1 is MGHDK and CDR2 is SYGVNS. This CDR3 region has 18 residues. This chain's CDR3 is CASSAFLGTGILTYEQYF. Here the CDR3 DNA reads TGTGCCAGCAGTGCCTTCTTAGGGACAGGGATTCTAACCTACGAGCAGTACTTC.

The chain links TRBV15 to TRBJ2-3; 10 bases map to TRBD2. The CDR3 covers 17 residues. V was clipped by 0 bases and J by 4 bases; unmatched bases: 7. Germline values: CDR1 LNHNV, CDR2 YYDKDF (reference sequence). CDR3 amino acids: CATSRERAGGLADTQYF. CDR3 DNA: TGTGCCACCAGCAGAGAACGAGCGGGAGGGCTGGCAGATACGCAGTATTTT.

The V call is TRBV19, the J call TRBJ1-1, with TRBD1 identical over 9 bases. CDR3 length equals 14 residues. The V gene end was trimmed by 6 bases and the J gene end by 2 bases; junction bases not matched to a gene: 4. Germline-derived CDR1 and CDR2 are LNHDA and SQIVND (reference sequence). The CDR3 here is CASRRDRENTEAFF. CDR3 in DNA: TGTGCCAGTAGACGGGACAGGGAAAACACTGAAGCTTTCTTT.

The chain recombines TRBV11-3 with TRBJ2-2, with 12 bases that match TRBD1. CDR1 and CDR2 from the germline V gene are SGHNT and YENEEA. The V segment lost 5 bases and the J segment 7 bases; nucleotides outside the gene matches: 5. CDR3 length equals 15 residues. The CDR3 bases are TGTGCCAGCAGCCTAGGGACAGGGGGCAGCGGGGAGCTGTTTTTT. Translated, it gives CASSLGTGGSGELFF.

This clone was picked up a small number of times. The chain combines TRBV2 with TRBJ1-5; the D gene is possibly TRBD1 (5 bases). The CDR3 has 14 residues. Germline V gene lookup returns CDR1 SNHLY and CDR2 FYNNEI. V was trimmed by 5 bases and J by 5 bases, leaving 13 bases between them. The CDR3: CASSSRGEDQPQHF. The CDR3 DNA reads TGTGCCAGCAGTAGTAGGGGAGAGGATCAGCCCCAGCATTTT.

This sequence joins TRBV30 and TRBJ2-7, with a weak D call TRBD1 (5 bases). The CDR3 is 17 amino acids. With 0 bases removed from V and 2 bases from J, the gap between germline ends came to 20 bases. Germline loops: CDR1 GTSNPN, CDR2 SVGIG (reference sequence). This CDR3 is CAWSVTAAVQGTYEQYF. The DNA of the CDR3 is TGTGCCTGGAGTGTAACGGCCGCTGTGCAGGGTACCTACGAGCAGTACTTC.

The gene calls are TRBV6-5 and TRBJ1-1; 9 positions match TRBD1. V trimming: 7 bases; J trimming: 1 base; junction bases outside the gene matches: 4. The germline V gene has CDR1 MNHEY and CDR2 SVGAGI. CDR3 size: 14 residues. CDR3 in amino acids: CASTLGQGNTEAFF. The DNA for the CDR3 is TGTGCCAGCACCCTGGGACAGGGGAACACTGAAGCTTTCTTT.